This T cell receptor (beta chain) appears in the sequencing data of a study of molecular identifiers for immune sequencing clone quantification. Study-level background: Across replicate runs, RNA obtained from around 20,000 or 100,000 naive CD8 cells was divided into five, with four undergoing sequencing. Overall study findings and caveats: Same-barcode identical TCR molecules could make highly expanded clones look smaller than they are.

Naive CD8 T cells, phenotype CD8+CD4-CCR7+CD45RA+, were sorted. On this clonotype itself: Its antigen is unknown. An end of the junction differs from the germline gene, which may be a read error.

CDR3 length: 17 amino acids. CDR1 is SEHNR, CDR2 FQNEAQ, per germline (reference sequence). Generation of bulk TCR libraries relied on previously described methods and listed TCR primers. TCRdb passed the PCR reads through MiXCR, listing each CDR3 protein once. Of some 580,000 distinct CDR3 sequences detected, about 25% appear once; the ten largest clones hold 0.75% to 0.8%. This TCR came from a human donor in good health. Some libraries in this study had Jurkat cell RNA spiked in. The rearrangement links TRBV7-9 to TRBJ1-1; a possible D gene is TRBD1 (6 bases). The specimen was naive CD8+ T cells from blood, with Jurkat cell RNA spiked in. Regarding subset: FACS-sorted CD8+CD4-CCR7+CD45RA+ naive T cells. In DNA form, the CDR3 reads TGTGCCTGCAGCGCCAGGGCCGAAGGACAGCTGAACACTGAAGCTTTCTTT. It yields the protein CACSARAEGQLNTEAFF.